A single sample is the source of the 8 T cell receptor beta chains below, sequenced in a study of blood T cell repertoires in COVID-19. Sequencing used immunoSEQ multiplex PCR; TCRdb keeps in-frame clones, though not all of them. The sample includes about 120,000 clones, 75% to 85% of them seen just once. Sequenced sample: peripheral blood. The receptors derive from a woman aged 80 or older with acute or convalescent COVID-19.

This clone was counted once. V usage is TRBV7-2 and J usage is TRBJ1-5; D not resolved. The CDR3 has 13 amino acids. V was trimmed by 0 bases and J by 5 bases, leaving 5 bases between them. CDR1 is SGHTA, CDR2 FQGNSA, per germline. The CDR3 DNA follows: TGTGCCAGCAGCTTAGCTACGGATCAGCCCCAGCATTTT. Translated: CASSLATDQPQHF.

The chain employs TRBV2 and TRBJ1-5; 10 bases map to TRBD1. In germline, CDR1 is SNHLY, CDR2 FYNNEI. The V and J ends lost 5 bases and 5 bases, in that order; junction bases with no gene match: 3. The CDR3 length is 14 residues. The DNA for the CDR3 is TGTGCCAGCAGTCCCGGACAGGGGGATCAGCCCCAGCATTTT. Protein: CASSPGQGDQPQHF.

This clone appeared a single time. This rearrangement joins TRBV6-6 to TRBJ1-2; no clear D gene. Germline values: CDR1 MNHNY, CDR2 SVGAGI (reference sequence). CDR3 length: 16 residues. The ends were cut back, 6 bases at V and 0 bases at J, with 17 bases in the middle. The CDR3 is CASSAVRRTTNYGYTF. CDR3 nucleotides: TGTGCCAGCAGCGCGGTTCGACGGACTACTAACTATGGCTACACCTTC.

This chain uses TRBV3-1 (or the pseudogene TRBV3-2) with TRBJ1-2, with 9 bases lining up with TRBD1. Per germline, CDR1 LGHDT and CDR2 YNNKEL (reference sequence). This CDR3 contains 14 residues. The V gene end was trimmed by 5 bases and the J gene end by 3 bases; junction bases not matched to a gene: 4. CDR3 residues: CASSSGTGYYGYTF. The CDR3 DNA sequence: TGTGCCAGCAGCTCTGGGACAGGGTACTATGGCTACACCTTC.

This sequence joins TRBV4-3 and TRBJ1-4; 8 nucleotides agree with TRBD1. Unmatched junction bases numbered 5, after V lost 0 bases and J lost 5 bases. Germline loops: CDR1 LGHNA, CDR2 YSLEER. The CDR3 is 16 amino acids. CDR3 amino acids: CASSQEGTGVNEKLFF. Here the CDR3 DNA reads TGCGCCAGCAGCCAAGAGGGGACAGGAGTAAATGAAAAACTGTTTTTT.

This clone is a singleton in its sample. CDR3 sequence: CASQHRVTGELFF. The CDR3 DNA sequence: TGTGCCAGCCAGCACAGGGTCACCGGGGAGCTGTTTTTT. This chain uses TRBV3-1 (or the pseudogene TRBV3-2) with TRBJ2-2; a possible D gene is TRBD1 (6 bases). V lost 8 bases and J 4 bases, leaving 11 bases between the germline ends. CDR1 and CDR2 (germline): LGHDT, YNNKEL (reference sequence). This CDR3 region has 13 residues.

The V gene is TRBV6-5, the J gene TRBJ2-1; the match to TRBD2 covers 9 bases. The germline V gene encodes CDR1 MNHEY and CDR2 SVGAGI. With 9 bases clipped from V and 8 bases from J, the junction kept 14 bases outside the gene matches. This CDR3 is 15 amino acids long. This CDR3 reads CASYGGRGGRDEQFF. As DNA, the CDR3 is TGTGCCAGTTACGGAGGGCGGGGGGGCCGCGATGAGCAGTTCTTC.

This clone was detected only a few times. This rearrangement joins TRBV30 to TRBJ1-3; D gene unclear. The germline V gene has CDR1 GTSNPN and CDR2 SVGIG (reference sequence). The CDR3 length is 14 residues. V was clipped by 3 bases and J by 0 bases, with 9 bases between them. CDR3 amino acids: CAWSGRDSGNTIYF. In nucleotides, the CDR3 is TGTGCCTGGAGCGGGAGGGACTCTGGAAACACCATATATTTT.